The present TCR beta chain was sequenced within a study of blood T cell repertoires in COVID-19. As for the study in general: Spain, Italy and the United States supplied samples that represented acute and convalescent COVID-19.

The data were produced by immunoSEQ multiplex PCR, yet TCRdb's version contains in-frame clones alone and is incomplete. The repertoire consists of some 76,000 clones, with roughly 80% occurring once and the leading ten covering under 35%. There are 15 residues in the CDR3. Deletions cut 1 base from V and 2 bases from J, with 13 bases between. The germline V gene has CDR1 SGHRS and CDR2 YFSETQ. Specimen: peripheral blood. This sequence joins TRBV5-1 and TRBJ2-7, with TRBD1 as a possible D gene (6 bases). This TCR was sampled from a human donor in a cohort sampled during active COVID-19. CDR3: CASSLQPGATYEQYF. CDR3 DNA sequence: TGCGCCAGCAGCTTGCAGCCAGGGGCCACCTACGAGCAGTACTTC.